Ten or more counts support the clone carrying this T cell receptor beta chain. At one of its ends the junction is not consistent with the germline gene, which may arise from a read error. Time point defined: longitudinal time-point 1 (baseline). TCRdb called the 5' RACE reads again in MiXCR, with one record for every CDR3 protein. The data show approximately 46,000 distinct CDR3 sequences, 8% to 10% seen once. The entry originates in a study of neurological immune-mediated disorders. Germline-derived CDR1 and CDR2 are SGHRS and YFSETQ. The CDR3 is 14 amino acids. Sequencing was performed on PBMCs. This TCR was sampled from a woman aged 40 to 50 in good health. V gene TRBV5-1 combines with J gene TRBJ2-1; D unresolved. CDR3: CASSPQPSHNEQFF. The CDR3 coding sequence is TGCGCCAGCAGCCCTCAGCCCTCCCACAATGAGCAGTTCTTC. Full variable domain (missing parts from reference TRBV5-1 and TRBJ2-1): KAGVTQTPRYLIKTRGQQVTLSCSPISGHRSVSWYQQTPGQGLQFLFEYFSETQRNKGNFPGRFSGRQFSNSRSEMNVSTLELGDSALYLCASSPQPSHNEQFFGPGTRLTVL.